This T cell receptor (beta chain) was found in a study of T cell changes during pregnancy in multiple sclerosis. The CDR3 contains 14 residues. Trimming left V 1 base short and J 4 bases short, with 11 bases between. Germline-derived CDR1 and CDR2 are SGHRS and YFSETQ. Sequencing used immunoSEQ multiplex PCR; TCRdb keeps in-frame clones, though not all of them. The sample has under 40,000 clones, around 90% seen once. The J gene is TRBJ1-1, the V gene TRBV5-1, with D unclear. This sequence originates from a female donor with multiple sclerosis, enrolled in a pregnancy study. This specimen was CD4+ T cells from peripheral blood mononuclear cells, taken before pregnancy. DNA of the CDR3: TGCGCCAGCAGCTTGAAGATTGCAGGCACTGAAGCTTTCTTT. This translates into CASSLKIAGTEAFF.